A selection of T cell receptor beta chains follows, all from one sample in a study of monozygotic twins with inflammatory bowel disease. TCRdb reworked the 5' RACE reads into one entry per CDR3 protein, no DNA. The table for this sample gives about 350,000 distinct CDR3 sequences. Specimen: blood. Receptors were obtained from a human donor with ulcerative colitis or Crohn's disease, or a healthy co-twin of an affected twin (not recorded which). CDR3s include the opening cysteine and the closing phenylalanine or tryptophan.

j_gene: TRBJ2-1; v_gene: TRBV6-2/TRBV6-3; len: 15; CDR3aa: CASSSLWTNYNEQFF
j_gene: TRBJ2-7; v_gene: TRBV5-1; len: 13; CDR3aa: CASSLRIDYEQYF
j_gene: TRBJ2-7; v_gene: TRBV11-2; len: 15; CDR3aa: CASSTIAATNYEQYF
j_gene: TRBJ1-4; v_gene: TRBV12-3/TRBV12-4; len: 15; CDR3aa: CASTKKHSSDEKLFF
j_gene: TRBJ1-1; v_gene: TRBV29-1; len: 13; CDR3aa: CSVEEQANTEAFF
j_gene: TRBJ1-1; v_gene: TRBV6-2/TRBV6-3; len: 15; CDR3aa: CASSYSRTANTEAFF
j_gene: TRBJ1-1; v_gene: TRBV6-2/TRBV6-3; len: 15; CDR3aa: CASSDPAPRNTEAFF
j_gene: TRBJ1-2; v_gene: TRBV7-2; len: 13; CDR3aa: CASSVTSRWGYTF
j_gene: TRBJ1-5; v_gene: TRBV4-1; len: 16; CDR3aa: CASSQGVPLSNQPQHF
j_gene: TRBJ2-5; v_gene: TRBV5-1; len: 15; CDR3aa: CASSSRQGRYETQYF
j_gene: TRBJ2-5; v_gene: TRBV29-1; len: 11; CDR3aa: CSIGTVETQYF
j_gene: TRBJ2-1; v_gene: TRBV3-1; len: 13; CDR3aa: CASSLIRYNEQFF
j_gene: TRBJ2-1; v_gene: TRBV29-1; len: 14; CDR3aa: CSVGGRGSYNEQFF
j_gene: TRBJ1-4; v_gene: TRBV7-8; len: 18; CDR3aa: CASSSLRGAYTTNEKLFF
j_gene: TRBJ2-1; v_gene: TRBV2; len: 14; CDR3aa: CASRQGGLYNEQFF
j_gene: TRBJ2-1; v_gene: TRBV11-2; len: 20; CDR3aa: CASSSIVRGLRLDGYNEQFF
j_gene: TRBJ1-1; v_gene: TRBV6-5; len: 17; CDR3aa: CASSYTPGSYDNTEAFF
j_gene: TRBJ2-7; v_gene: TRBV12-3/TRBV12-4; len: 13; CDR3aa: CASSLKGDYEQYF
j_gene: TRBJ1-1; v_gene: TRBV24-1; len: 15; CDR3aa: CATSDSKGGNTEAFF
j_gene: TRBJ1-1; v_gene: TRBV12-3/TRBV12-4; len: 17; CDR3aa: CASSLGTGRGINTEAFF
j_gene: TRBJ1-1; v_gene: TRBV20-1; len: 12; CDR3aa: CSARGADTEAFF
j_gene: TRBJ1-1; v_gene: TRBV10-3; len: 14; CDR3aa: CAISDGGSNTEAFF
j_gene: TRBJ1-1; v_gene: TRBV12-3/TRBV12-4; len: 14; CDR3aa: CASRPNGQGTEAFF
j_gene: TRBJ2-4; v_gene: TRBV30; len: 13; CDR3aa: CALALEAKNIQYF
j_gene: TRBJ2-7; v_gene: TRBV5-1; len: 14; CDR3aa: CASSGGTATLEQYF
j_gene: TRBJ2-3; v_gene: TRBV11-2; len: 16; CDR3aa: CASSFIKDRGGGRQYF
j_gene: TRBJ2-2; v_gene: TRBV20-1; len: 15; CDR3aa: CSAPRSQGLTGELFF
j_gene: TRBJ2-7; v_gene: TRBV7-2; len: 14; CDR3aa: CASSTDSNSYEQYF
j_gene: TRBJ2-2; v_gene: TRBV7-9; len: 13; CDR3aa: CASSLLSTGELFF
j_gene: TRBJ1-2; v_gene: TRBV4-1; len: 15; CDR3aa: CASSQEFDTNYGYTF
j_gene: TRBJ2-3; v_gene: TRBV7-8; len: 15; CDR3aa: CASSPDGVLTDTQYF
j_gene: TRBJ1-4; v_gene: TRBV30; len: 12; CDR3aa: CAWNDRGQKLFF
j_gene: TRBJ2-2; v_gene: TRBV12-3/TRBV12-4; len: 14; CDR3aa: CASSLGRVHGELFF
j_gene: TRBJ1-1; v_gene: TRBV12-3/TRBV12-4; len: 13; CDR3aa: CASRLDWSTEAFF
j_gene: TRBJ2-7; v_gene: TRBV27; len: 15; CDR3aa: CASSLLTPPPYEQYF
j_gene: TRBJ2-3; v_gene: TRBV20-1; len: 21; CDR3aa: CSARDWTSGRAKGVGTDTQYF
j_gene: TRBJ1-4; v_gene: TRBV4-3; len: 16; CDR3aa: CASSQRTGTGDEKLFF
j_gene: TRBJ2-5; v_gene: TRBV18; len: 15; CDR3aa: CASSPFASGQETQYF
j_gene: TRBJ2-7; v_gene: TRBV5-1; len: 16; CDR3aa: CASSLVPGTGSYEQYF
j_gene: TRBJ2-2; v_gene: TRBV7-9; len: 16; CDR3aa: CASSPTRPPNTGELFF
j_gene: TRBJ1-2; v_gene: TRBV28; len: 15; CDR3aa: CASSTTGGVDYGYTF
j_gene: TRBJ1-5; v_gene: TRBV5-8; len: 16; CDR3aa: CASSDPGDVSNQPQHF
j_gene: TRBJ1-2; v_gene: TRBV9; len: 14; CDR3aa: CASSVAQEGYGYTF
j_gene: TRBJ2-5; v_gene: TRBV4-1; len: 14; CDR3aa: CASSHQGAGETQYF
j_gene: TRBJ2-2; v_gene: TRBV20-1; len: 12; CDR3aa: CSADWGTGELFF
j_gene: TRBJ1-1; v_gene: TRBV3-1; len: 16; CDR3aa: CASRLIHGVRETEAFF
j_gene: TRBJ2-1; v_gene: TRBV21-1; len: 16; CDR3aa: CASSEGPPISYNEQFF
j_gene: TRBJ2-7; v_gene: TRBV6-2/TRBV6-3; len: 13; CDR3aa: CASSYPVKNEQYF
j_gene: TRBJ2-1; v_gene: TRBV4-2; len: 15; CDR3aa: CASSLAPETYNEQFF
j_gene: TRBJ2-5; v_gene: TRBV12-3/TRBV12-4; len: 15; CDR3aa: CASSFLGRDQETQYF
j_gene: TRBJ2-7; v_gene: TRBV7-9; len: 14; CDR3aa: CASSPRQGVSEQYF
j_gene: TRBJ2-7; v_gene: TRBV20-1; len: 12; CDR3aa: CSAPGGSYEQYF